This record looks at one TCR beta chain sequence and its context. Its antigen remains unidentified. The data were obtained in a study of T cell repertoires in cytomegalovirus infection. Study-level findings and limits: Cumulative public TCR beta family frequency identified CMV carriers with the relevant HLA. Dominant in the ex vivo response were TCR beta clonotypes restricted by HLA-C and specific for CMV.

TCRdb called the reads again in MiXCR, with one record for every CDR3 protein. The profile shows 100,000 to 150,000 distinct CDR3 sequences, roughly a quarter of them singletons. This CDR3 is 13 amino acids long. Trimming took off 3 bases at V and 5 bases at J, with 8 bases between the two ends. Germline V gene lookup returns CDR1 KGHSH and CDR2 LQKENI. Sequences were obtained from PBMCs, sequenced either directly or after in vitro stimulation (not recorded which). The TCR originated in a human donor in good health (CMV status not recorded). Some clones in this sample may be carry-over from other donors' samples. The chain is built from TRBV18 and TRBJ1-5; D not certain. In nucleotides, the CDR3 is TGTGCCAGCTCACCGGGAACGGATCAGCCCCAGCATTTT. This gives the protein CASSPGTDQPQHF.